This TCR beta chain derives from a study of sequential checkpoint blockade in melanoma. Study-level background: Maintenance nivolumab came after either treatment sequence.

Profiled with immunoSEQ multiplex PCR; TCRdb holds only in-frame clones, not every one. The table lists 25,000 to 35,000 clones, around 90% of them singletons, with around 13% in the top ten. In germline, CDR1 is MDHEN, CDR2 SYDVKM. The V end lost 5 bases, the J end lost 0 bases, and 11 bases lay between the germline ends. CDR3 length equals 14 residues. Treatment specified: randomized to nivolumab then ipilimumab (arm A) or the reverse (arm B). From thawed PBMCs, live CD3+CD8+ cells negative for CD19 and CD56 were sorted. The material sequenced was CD8+ T cells sorted from blood (inferred from file names), taken from a patient given nivolumab and ipilimumab in sequence. The chain joins TRBV28 to TRBJ2-7, with TRBD1 as a possible D gene (5 bases). This receptor was taken from a human donor with melanoma. CDR3 amino acids: CASSGHRGSYEQYV. As DNA, the CDR3 is TGTGCCAGCAGTGGCCATAGGGGCTCCTACGAGCAGTACGTC.